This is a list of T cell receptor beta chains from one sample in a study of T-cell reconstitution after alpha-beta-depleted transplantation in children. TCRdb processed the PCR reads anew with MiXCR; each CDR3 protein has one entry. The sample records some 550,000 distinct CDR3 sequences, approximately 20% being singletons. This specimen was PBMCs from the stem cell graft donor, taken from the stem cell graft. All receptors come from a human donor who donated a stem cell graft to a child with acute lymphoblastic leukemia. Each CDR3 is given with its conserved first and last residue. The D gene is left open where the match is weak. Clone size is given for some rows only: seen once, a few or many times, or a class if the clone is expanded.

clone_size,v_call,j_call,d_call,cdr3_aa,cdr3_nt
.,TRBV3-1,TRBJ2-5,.,CASCQGNRARETQYF,TGTGCCAGCTGCCAAGGAAATAGGGCCCGGGAGACCCAGTACTTC
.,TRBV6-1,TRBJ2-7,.,CASSPRLVSGSYEQYF,TGTGCCAGCAGTCCACGACTCGTTAGCGGATCCTACGAGCAGTACTTC
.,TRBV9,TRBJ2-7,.,CASSVGVRGASTYEQYF,TGTGCCAGCAGCGTAGGGGTCCGGGGGGCGAGTACCTACGAGCAGTACTTC
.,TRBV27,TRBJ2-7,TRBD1,CASSLRGQGPEQYF,TGTGCCAGCAGTTTACGGGGACAGGGTCCCGAGCAGTACTTC
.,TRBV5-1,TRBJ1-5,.,CASSWGSYNQPQHF,TGCGCCAGCAGCTGGGGGTCCTACAATCAGCCCCAGCATTTT
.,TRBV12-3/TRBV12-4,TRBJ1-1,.,CASRGDNTEAFF,TGTGCCAGCAGGGGAGACAACACTGAAGCTTTCTTT
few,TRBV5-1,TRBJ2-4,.,CASSWRDVKNIQYF,TGCGCCAGCAGCTGGCGGGACGTCAAAAACATTCAGTACTTC
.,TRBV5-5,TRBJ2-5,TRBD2,CASSLYGRGSQETQYF,TGTGCCAGCAGCTTGTACGGGAGGGGTTCCCAAGAGACCCAGTACTTC
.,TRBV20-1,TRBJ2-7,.,CSALGTGMDEQYF,TGCAGTGCCCTCGGGACGGGGATGGACGAGCAGTACTTC
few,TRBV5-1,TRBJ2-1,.,CASSLTEKRFYNEQFF,TGCGCCAGCAGCTTGACCGAAAAACGGTTTTACAATGAGCAGTTCTTC
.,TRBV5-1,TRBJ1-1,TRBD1,CASREGAGEGEAFF,TGCGCCAGCAGAGAGGGGGCAGGGGAGGGTGAAGCTTTCTTT
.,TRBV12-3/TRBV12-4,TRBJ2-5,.,CASSLGPLGGTQYF,TGTGCCAGCAGTTTAGGTCCCCTGGGAGGTACCCAGTACTTC
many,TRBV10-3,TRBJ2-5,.,CAISEFTEETQYF,TGTGCCATCAGTGAGTTTACAGAAGAGACCCAGTACTTC
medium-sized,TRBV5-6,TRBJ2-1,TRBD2,CASSFWTSGRDYNEQFF,TGTGCCAGCAGCTTCTGGACTAGCGGGAGAGACTACAATGAGCAGTTCTTC
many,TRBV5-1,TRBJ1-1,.,CASSPGTGTEAFF,TGCGCCAGCAGCCCGGGGACCGGCACTGAAGCTTTCTTT
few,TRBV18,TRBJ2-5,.,CASSPLGRSQETQYF,TGTGCCAGCTCACCACTGGGGCGGAGCCAAGAGACCCAGTACTTC
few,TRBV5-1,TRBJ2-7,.,CASSLPGHTYEQYF,TGCGCCAGCAGCCTCCCGGGACATACCTACGAGCAGTACTTC
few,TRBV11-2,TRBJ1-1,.,CASSGDWGRNTEAFF,TGTGCCAGCAGTGGGGATTGGGGCCGGAACACTGAAGCTTTCTTT
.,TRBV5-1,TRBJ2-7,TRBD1,CASSNPGGEQYF,TGCGCCAGCAGCAACCCAGGGGGCGAGCAGTACTTC
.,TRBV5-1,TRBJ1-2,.,CASSLEQYADYGYTF,TGCGCCAGCAGCTTGGAACAGTACGCGGACTATGGCTACACCTTC
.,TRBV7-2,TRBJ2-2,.,CASSLVILNTGELFF,TGTGCCAGCAGCTTAGTCATCTTAAACACCGGGGAGCTGTTTTTT
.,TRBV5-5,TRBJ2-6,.,CASSLASWALTGANVLTF,TGTGCCAGCAGCTTGGCCAGTTGGGCATTAACTGGGGCCAACGTCCTGACTTTC
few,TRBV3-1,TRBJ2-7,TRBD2,CASSQEGLAGAYEQYF,TGTGCCAGCAGCCAGGAGGGACTAGCGGGAGCCTACGAGCAGTACTTC
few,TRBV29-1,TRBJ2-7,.,CSIVTGYDEQYF,TGCAGCATCGTTACGGGGTACGACGAGCAGTACTTC
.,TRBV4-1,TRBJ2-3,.,CASSQVITVPATSQYF,TGCGCCAGCAGCCAAGTGATTACCGTCCCAGCAACTTCGCAGTATTTT
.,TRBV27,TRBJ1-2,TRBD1,CASSRSQGAYYGYTF,TGTGCCAGCAGCCGAAGTCAGGGGGCGTACTATGGCTACACCTTC
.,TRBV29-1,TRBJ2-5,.,CSFFKEETQYF,TGCAGCTTCTTTAAGGAAGAGACCCAGTACTTC
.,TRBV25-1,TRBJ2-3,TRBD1,CASSDSGTGRTDTQYF,TGTGCCAGCAGTGACTCCGGGACAGGGCGCACAGATACGCAGTATTTT
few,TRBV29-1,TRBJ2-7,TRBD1,CSVVDRGHYEQYF,TGCAGCGTTGTGGACAGGGGGCACTACGAGCAGTACTTC
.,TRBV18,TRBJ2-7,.,CASSPGRRRGEQYF,TGTGCCAGCTCACCCGGACGTAGAAGGGGCGAGCAGTACTTC
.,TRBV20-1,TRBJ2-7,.,CSASQALTPYEQYF,TGCAGTGCTAGTCAAGCCCTTACCCCCTACGAGCAGTACTTC
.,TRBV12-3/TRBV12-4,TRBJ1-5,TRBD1,CASSLTGGSGNQPQHF,TGTGCCAGCAGTTTAACAGGGGGTAGCGGCAATCAGCCCCAGCATTTT
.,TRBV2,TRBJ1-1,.,CASSDAAGYTEAFF,TGTGCCAGCAGTGATGCGGCGGGGTACACTGAAGCTTTCTTT
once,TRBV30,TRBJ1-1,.,CAFIRREDTEAFF,TGTGCCTTCATTAGGAGGGAGGACACTGAAGCTTTCTTT
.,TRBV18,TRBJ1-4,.,CASSPFGGEISREKLFF,TGTGCCAGCTCACCTTTTGGAGGGGAAATCTCGCGGGAAAAACTGTTTTTT
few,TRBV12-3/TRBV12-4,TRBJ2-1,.,CASSFWGSYNEQFF,TGTGCCAGCAGTTTCTGGGGATCCTACAATGAGCAGTTCTTC
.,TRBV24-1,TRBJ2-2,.,CATSENSGELFF,TGTGCCACCAGTGAGAACAGCGGGGAGCTGTTTTTT
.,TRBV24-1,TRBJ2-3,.,CATSDVQSDSGKTDTQYF,TGTGCCACCAGTGATGTACAATCAGACTCAGGGAAGACAGATACGCAGTATTTT
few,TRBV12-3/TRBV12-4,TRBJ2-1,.,CASSLWDDYNEQFF,TGTGCCAGCAGTTTATGGGATGACTACAATGAGCAGTTCTTC
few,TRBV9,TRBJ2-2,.,CASSDDSARDSRNTGELFF,TGTGCCAGCAGCGACGATTCAGCGCGGGATTCCCGAAACACCGGGGAGCTGTTTTTT
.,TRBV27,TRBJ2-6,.,CASRDLKGEAGANVLTF,TGTGCCAGCAGGGATTTGAAGGGGGAGGCTGGGGCCAACGTCCTGACTTTC
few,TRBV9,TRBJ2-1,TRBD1,CASSATSGQVNEQFF,TGTGCCAGCAGCGCGACGTCGGGACAGGTCAATGAGCAGTTCTTC
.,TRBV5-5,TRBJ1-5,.,CASRERGDQPQHF,TGTGCCAGCCGAGAAAGGGGCGATCAGCCCCAGCATTTT
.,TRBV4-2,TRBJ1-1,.,CASSEGGMDTEAFF,TGTGCCAGCAGCGAGGGGGGTATGGACACTGAAGCTTTCTTT
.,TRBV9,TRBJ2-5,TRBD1,CASNTGDRATKTQYF,TGTGCCAGCAATACCGGGGACAGGGCTACGAAGACCCAGTACTTC
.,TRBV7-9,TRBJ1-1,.,CASSLVGRRDTEAFF,TGTGCCAGCAGCTTAGTAGGGAGGAGGGACACTGAAGCTTTCTTT
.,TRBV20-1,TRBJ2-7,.,CSASGRLDYEQYF,TGCAGTGCTAGCGGGCGTCTAGACTACGAGCAGTACTTC
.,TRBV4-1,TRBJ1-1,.,CASSQDRPVEAFF,TGCGCCAGCAGCCAAGATAGGCCAGTTGAAGCTTTCTTT
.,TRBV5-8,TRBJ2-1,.,CASSLAYGPGNEQFF,TGTGCCAGCAGCTTGGCCTATGGGCCCGGCAATGAGCAGTTCTTC
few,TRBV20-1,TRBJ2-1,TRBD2,CSARALAGEYVVDEQFF,TGCAGTGCTAGAGCGCTAGCGGGAGAATACGTGGTCGATGAGCAGTTCTTC
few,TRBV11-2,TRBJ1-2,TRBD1,CASSLAGDRNRYGYTF,TGTGCCAGCAGCTTAGCGGGGGACAGGAACCGCTATGGCTACACCTTC
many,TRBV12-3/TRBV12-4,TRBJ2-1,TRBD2,CASSLTSGRAGYNEQFF,TGTGCCAGCAGTTTGACTAGCGGGAGGGCCGGATACAATGAGCAGTTCTTC
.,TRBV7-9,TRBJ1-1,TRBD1,CASSSGTGINTEAFF,TGTGCCAGCAGCTCCGGGACAGGGATAAACACTGAAGCTTTCTTT
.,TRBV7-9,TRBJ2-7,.,CASSPYSGMNEQYF,TGTGCCAGCAGCCCCTATTCCGGCATGAACGAGCAGTACTTC
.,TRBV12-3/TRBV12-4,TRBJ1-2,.,CASSSRTRRDGYTF,TGTGCCAGCAGTTCCCGGACCCGGAGGGATGGCTACACCTTC
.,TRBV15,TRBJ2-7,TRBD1,CATSGPWTGAQYF,TGTGCCACCAGCGGTCCATGGACAGGGGCACAATACTTC
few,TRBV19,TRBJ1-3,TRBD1,CASRTGSAGNTIYF,TGTGCCAGTAGGACAGGGAGCGCTGGAAACACCATATATTTT
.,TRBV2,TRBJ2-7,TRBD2,CASSATSGYYEQYF,TGTGCCAGCAGTGCCACTAGCGGGTACTACGAGCAGTACTTC
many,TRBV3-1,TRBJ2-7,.,CASAFGGLEQYF,TGTGCCAGCGCCTTTGGGGGGCTCGAGCAGTACTTC
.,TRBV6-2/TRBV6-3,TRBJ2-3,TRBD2,CASSYLSPSAGTSGTDTQYF,TGTGCCAGCAGTTACTTATCCCCTTCCGCCGGGACTAGCGGCACAGATACGCAGTATTTT